This is a list of T cell receptor beta chains from one sample in a study of T cell repertoires in aging, cancer and after chemotherapy. TCRdb processed the multiplex PCR reads anew with MiXCR; each CDR3 protein has one entry. This table has over a thousand distinct CDR3 sequences, about a quarter appearing once. What was sequenced was blood. The origin of the receptors is a human donor with a solid tumor. CDR3s include the opening cysteine and the closing phenylalanine or tryptophan. D genes are given only for firm matches. Not every row has a clone size; where given, it reads once, few, many or a size class.

j_call: TRBJ2-5
d_call: TRBD1
clone_size: .
v_call: TRBV20-1
cdr3_aa: CSAGRQGAGETQYF
cdr3_nt: TGCAGTGCTGGTAGACAGGGGGCCGGGGAGACCCAGTACTTC

j_call: TRBJ2-3
d_call: .
clone_size: medium-sized
v_call: TRBV6-2/TRBV6-3
cdr3_aa: CASGGLTDTQYF
cdr3_nt: TGTGCCAGCGGGGGACTCACAGATACGCAGTATTTT

j_call: TRBJ1-3
d_call: .
clone_size: .
v_call: TRBV20-1
cdr3_aa: CSGPVGNTIYF
cdr3_nt: TGCAGTGGCCCCGTAGGGAACACCATATATTTT

j_call: TRBJ2-3
d_call: .
clone_size: medium-sized
v_call: TRBV7-2
cdr3_aa: CAGEPGGRYTDTQYF
cdr3_nt: TGTGCCGGGGAACCTGGGGGGAGGTACACAGATACGCAGTATTTT

j_call: TRBJ1-2
d_call: .
clone_size: medium-sized
v_call: TRBV12-3/TRBV12-4
cdr3_aa: CASSFSDWRGYGYTF
cdr3_nt: TGTGCCAGCAGTTTCTCTGATTGGCGAGGCTATGGCTACACCTTC

j_call: TRBJ1-4
d_call: TRBD1
clone_size: large
v_call: TRBV27
cdr3_aa: CASSLMGQGSEKLFF
cdr3_nt: TGTGCCAGCAGTTTAATGGGACAGGGGAGTGAAAAACTGTTTTTT

j_call: TRBJ2-1
d_call: .
clone_size: few
v_call: TRBV10-3
cdr3_aa: CAISKNSVLNDNEQFF
cdr3_nt: TGTGCCATCAGTAAGAACAGTGTTCTGAATGACAATGAGCAGTTCTTC

j_call: TRBJ1-1
d_call: .
clone_size: medium-sized
v_call: TRBV19
cdr3_aa: CASSALPRVGGEAFF
cdr3_nt: TGTGCCAGTAGTGCCCTACCGAGGGTAGGAGGTGAAGCTTTCTTT

j_call: TRBJ1-1
d_call: .
clone_size: medium-sized
v_call: TRBV12-3/TRBV12-4
cdr3_aa: CASSLDRYTEAFF
cdr3_nt: TGTGCCAGCAGTTTAGACCGGTACACTGAAGCTTTCTTT

j_call: TRBJ1-6
d_call: .
clone_size: .
v_call: TRBV4-2
cdr3_aa: CASSSPGAGRGGVGSPLHF
cdr3_nt: TGCGCCAGCAGCTCACCAGGCGCGGGTAGGGGGGGAGTCGGATCACCCCTCCACTTT

j_call: TRBJ2-7
d_call: .
clone_size: .
v_call: TRBV20-1
cdr3_aa: CSASTGQRNGEQYF
cdr3_nt: TGCAGTGCTAGTACAGGACAGAGGAATGGGGAGCAGTACTTC

j_call: TRBJ2-5
d_call: .
clone_size: .
v_call: TRBV18
cdr3_aa: CASSPGTRQETQYF
cdr3_nt: TGTGCCAGCTCACCGGGGACACGTCAAGAGACCCAGTACTTC

j_call: TRBJ1-5
d_call: TRBD1
clone_size: medium-sized
v_call: TRBV18
cdr3_aa: CASSYDRGGGQPQHF
cdr3_nt: TGTGCCAGCTCATATGACAGGGGTGGAGGTCAGCCCCAGCATTTT

j_call: TRBJ2-1
d_call: .
clone_size: large
v_call: TRBV27
cdr3_aa: CASSGDSLSYNEQFF
cdr3_nt: TGTGCCAGCAGTGGCGACTCCCTCTCCTACAATGAGCAGTTCTTC

j_call: TRBJ2-2
d_call: .
clone_size: once
v_call: TRBV7-5
cdr3_aa: CISVPAVDGGSYTGELFF
cdr3_nt: .

j_call: TRBJ2-5
d_call: .
clone_size: .
v_call: TRBV24-1
cdr3_aa: CATSDYGLWKQETQYF
cdr3_nt: TGTGCCACCAGTGATTATGGCTTATGGAAACAAGAGACCCAGTACTTC

j_call: TRBJ2-7
d_call: .
clone_size: .
v_call: TRBV5-5
cdr3_aa: CASSPKEGFSSYEQYF
cdr3_nt: TGTGCCAGCAGTCCGAAGGAGGGATTTAGCTCCTACGAGCAGTACTTC

j_call: TRBJ2-7
d_call: TRBD1
clone_size: .
v_call: TRBV10-3
cdr3_aa: CAISGTGINEQYF
cdr3_nt: TGTGCCATCTCCGGGACAGGGATCAACGAGCAGTACTTC

j_call: TRBJ2-1
d_call: TRBD1
clone_size: .
v_call: TRBV20-1
cdr3_aa: CSAAPRDREVYEQFF
cdr3_nt: TGCAGTGCTGCACCACGGGACAGGGAGGTCTATGAGCAGTTCTTC

j_call: TRBJ1-2
d_call: .
clone_size: large
v_call: TRBV6-5
cdr3_aa: CAARTGGPYGYTF
cdr3_nt: TGTGCCGCTCGAACGGGGGGACCCTATGGCTACACCTTC

j_call: TRBJ1-2
d_call: .
clone_size: large
v_call: TRBV6-1
cdr3_aa: CASVIGTVGIFSGYTF
cdr3_nt: TGTGCCAGCGTAATCGGGACGGTAGGGATATTCTCTGGCTACACCTTC

j_call: TRBJ1-5
d_call: .
clone_size: few
v_call: TRBV20-1
cdr3_aa: CSARFQGLGESNQPQHF
cdr3_nt: TGCAGTGCTAGGTTCCAGGGCTTGGGGGAGTCCAATCAGCCCCAGCATTTT

j_call: TRBJ1-5
d_call: .
clone_size: large
v_call: TRBV29-1
cdr3_aa: CSVAERRDQPQHF
cdr3_nt: TGCAGCGTTGCGGAGCGACGGGATCAGCCCCAGCATTTT

j_call: TRBJ1-2
d_call: .
clone_size: medium-sized
v_call: TRBV12-3/TRBV12-4
cdr3_aa: CASSLGFEGYTF
cdr3_nt: TGTGCCAGCAGTTTAGGGTTCGAAGGCTACACCTTC

j_call: TRBJ1-2
d_call: TRBD1
clone_size: few
v_call: TRBV20-1
cdr3_aa: CSWAGGNGGYTF
cdr3_nt: TGCAGTTGGGCAGGGGGCAACGGTGGCTACACCTTC

j_call: TRBJ2-5
d_call: .
clone_size: .
v_call: TRBV6-6
cdr3_aa: CASEAREWPPETQYF
cdr3_nt: TGTGCCAGCGAGGCTAGGGAGTGGCCCCCGGAGACCCAGTACTTC

j_call: TRBJ1-1
d_call: .
clone_size: few
v_call: TRBV27
cdr3_aa: CASGPLDSMNTEAFF
cdr3_nt: TGTGCCAGCGGACCCTTAGACAGTATGAACACTGAAGCTTTCTTT

j_call: TRBJ2-5
d_call: .
clone_size: large
v_call: TRBV6-1
cdr3_aa: CASSVQGEAQYF
cdr3_nt: TGTGCCAGCAGTGTGCAGGGGGAGGCCCAGTACTTC

j_call: TRBJ2-3
d_call: TRBD2
clone_size: large
v_call: TRBV19
cdr3_aa: CASSISAGGTDTQYF
cdr3_nt: TGTGCCAGTAGCATTAGTGCGGGAGGCACAGATACGCAGTATTTT

j_call: TRBJ2-5
d_call: .
clone_size: medium-sized
v_call: TRBV10-3
cdr3_aa: CAIGLTGQETQYF
cdr3_nt: TGTGCCATCGGGTTAACAGGTCAAGAGACCCAGTACTTC

j_call: TRBJ2-7
d_call: .
clone_size: .
v_call: TRBV7-9
cdr3_aa: CASSLGRVPYEQYF
cdr3_nt: TGTGCCAGCAGCTTAGGAAGGGTTCCCTACGAGCAGTACTTC

j_call: TRBJ1-6
d_call: .
clone_size: .
v_call: TRBV7-9
cdr3_aa: CASSLNFGSGNSPLHF
cdr3_nt: .

j_call: TRBJ2-4
d_call: TRBD2
clone_size: once
v_call: TRBV11-2
cdr3_aa: CASSLDPGTSGRKDF
cdr3_nt: TGTGCCAGCAGCTTAGATCCCGGGACTAGCGGGAGAAAGGACTTC

j_call: TRBJ2-2
d_call: TRBD2
clone_size: medium-sized
v_call: TRBV6-6
cdr3_aa: CASSYPSGGDTGELFF
cdr3_nt: TGTGCCAGCAGTTACCCATCGGGGGGGGACACCGGGGAGCTGTTTTTT

j_call: TRBJ2-5
d_call: .
clone_size: .
v_call: TRBV11-2
cdr3_aa: CASSPRVQETQYF
cdr3_nt: TGTGCCAGCAGCCCGAGGGTTCAAGAGACCCAGTACTTC

j_call: TRBJ1-1
d_call: .
clone_size: medium-sized
v_call: TRBV19
cdr3_aa: CASIAGGVFSTEAFF
cdr3_nt: TGTGCCAGTATCGCGGGCGGGGTATTTAGCACTGAAGCTTTCTTT

j_call: TRBJ2-7
d_call: .
clone_size: large
v_call: TRBV19
cdr3_aa: CASSIGPSSEQYF
cdr3_nt: TGTGCCAGTAGTATAGGACCATCTAGCGAGCAGTACTTC

j_call: TRBJ2-5
d_call: .
clone_size: large
v_call: TRBV29-1
cdr3_aa: CSAVGDGELYQETQYF
cdr3_nt: TGCAGCGCAGTGGGGGATGGGGAATTGTACCAAGAGACCCAGTACTTC

j_call: TRBJ2-1
d_call: TRBD1
clone_size: .
v_call: TRBV20-1
cdr3_aa: CSGGRGSGNEQFF
cdr3_nt: TGCAGTGGGGGCAGGGGGTCTGGAAATGAGCAGTTCTTC

j_call: TRBJ1-5
d_call: TRBD1
clone_size: few
v_call: TRBV27
cdr3_aa: CASSPRQGTNQPQHF
cdr3_nt: TGTGCCAGCAGCCCCAGACAGGGGACAAATCAGCCCCAGCATTTT